This T cell receptor beta chain was recovered during a study of T-cell reconstitution after alpha-beta-depleted transplantation in children. The length of the CDR3 is 15 residues. V was clipped by 4 bases and J by 2 bases, with 13 bases between them. CDR1 and CDR2 from the germline V gene are SGHDN and FVKESK. Study results and limitations: One year after transplant, T-cell counts and diversity came mostly from newly produced T cells. Where some patients showed high TCRbeta diversity at day 60, it came from recipient T cells and thymic progenitors that had survived. Two months or so post-transplant, alpha-beta T cells reportedly derived from several hundred expanded graft clones.

Unique molecular identifiers were incorporated when the TCRbeta library was constructed. TCRdb re-called the PCR reads with MiXCR, one entry per CDR3 protein. The profile covers around 190,000 distinct CDR3 sequences, with under 8.5% appearing a single time and roughly 6% taken by the ten largest. The table lists this clonotype with many counts. Its antigen is currently unknown. This clonotype was sampled from a boy aged 2 to 9 with acute lymphoblastic leukemia, due to receive a stem cell transplant. This specimen consisted of PBMCs, obtained before TCRalphabeta/CD19-depleted stem cell transplant. The chain links TRBV14 to TRBJ2-3, with D hard to call. The CDR3 coding sequence is TGTGCCAGCAGCCCCCGTGGCAGCTACACAGATACGCAGTATTTT. It is translated as CASSPRGSYTDTQYF.